This T cell receptor beta chain was sequenced in a study of cytomegalovirus exposure and HLA in healthy donors. V lost 2 bases, J lost 4 bases, and 7 bases lay in between. Germline CDR1 and CDR2: SGHTA and FQGTGA. The CDR3 runs to 13 residues. General study results and limits: In the analysis, some V segments, TRBV6-2 and TRBV6-3 included, were excluded as indistinguishable. What TCR beta sequences reportedly achieved was accurate prediction of HLA-A and HLA-B alleles in most subjects.

The PCR contained 60 Vbeta and 13 Jbeta primers. Method: immunoSEQ multiplex PCR; TCRdb's copy keeps in-frame clones and lacks some. Counted here are roughly 120,000 clones, roughly 83% occurring once; the ten biggest clones make up about 2.7%. Notes on this clone: Its target is unknown.

The sequence came from a woman aged 18-29 years in good health and CMV-seropositive. Material for sequencing was PBMCs. The chain recombines TRBV7-3 with TRBJ2-3; possibly TRBD2 for D (5 bases). The CDR3 DNA reads TGTGCCAGCAGCTTAGCTAGCTCAGATACGCAGTATTTT. Translated: CASSLASSDTQYF.